The 26 T cell receptor beta chains below were found in one sample sequenced in a study of T cell changes during pregnancy in multiple sclerosis. Sequenced by immunoSEQ multiplex PCR; TCRdb stores in-frame clones only, minus some. The sample has about 92,000 clones; roughly 90% are singletons. Sample: peripheral blood, taken in the first trimester of pregnancy. The source of these receptors is a female donor with multiple sclerosis, enrolled in a pregnancy study.

The chain links TRBV19 to TRBJ2-4; 14 nucleotides match TRBD2. Germline CDR1 and CDR2: LNHDA and SQIVND (reference sequence). The CDR3 spans 19 residues. The ends lost 6 bases at V and 8 bases at J; junction bases unmatched: 18. This chain's CDR3 is CASRTNRKWGLAGVDIQYF. The DNA for the CDR3 is TGTGCCAGTAGGACCAACCGAAAGTGGGGACTAGCGGGAGTAGACATTCAGTACTTC.

The J gene is TRBJ2-3, the V gene TRBV15; the match to TRBD2 covers 8 bases. Germline V gene lookup returns CDR1 LNHNV and CDR2 YYDKDF (reference sequence). The CDR3 runs to 17 residues. Trimming at V came to 3 bases and at J to 4 bases, leaving 12 bases not matched to a gene. The CDR3 sequence: CATSSVDGTRGSDTQYF. The CDR3, as DNA: TGTGCCACCAGCAGCGTTGACGGGACTAGAGGCTCAGATACGCAGTATTTT.

CDR3 sequence: CASSEVAGVADTQYF. The CDR3 bases are TGTGCCAGCAGTGAGGTAGCGGGAGTTGCAGATACGCAGTATTTT. This chain uses TRBV2 with TRBJ2-3; 9 bases are a match to TRBD2. CDR1 and CDR2 (germline): SNHLY, FYNNEI. The CDR3 spans 15 residues. Trimming took 3 bases from V and 4 from J; bases not matched to a gene: 5.

The CDR3 coding sequence is TGTGCCAGCTCCCGCGCTGAGAATGAGCAGTTCTTC. As protein: CASSRAENEQFF. The chain links TRBV6-6 to TRBJ2-1; D ambiguous. CDR1 is MNHNY, CDR2 SVGAGI, per germline (reference sequence). Deletions cut 8 bases from V and 7 bases from J, with 12 bases between. The CDR3 contains 12 residues.

This chain connects TRBV2 to TRBJ1-1; a possible D gene is TRBD1 (5 bases). CDR3 length: 11 amino acids. V shed 11 bases and J shed 7 bases, with 14 bases lying between them. From germline, CDR1 is SNHLY and CDR2 FYNNEI. The CDR3 reads CAGQRRFEAFF. CDR3 in DNA: TGTGCCGGACAAAGACGGTTTGAAGCTTTCTTT.

This clone was seen a few times. This chain joins TRBV19 and TRBJ1-1; D unresolved. CDR1 LNHDA and CDR2 SQIVND come from the germline V gene (reference sequence). V lost 2 bases and J 5 bases, leaving 9 bases between the germline ends. This CDR3 region has 13 residues. In nucleotides, the CDR3 is TGTGCCAGTAGTATAAGTCGGGGTACTGAAGCTTTCTTT. Residues: CASSISRGTEAFF.

The chain uses TRBV18 and TRBJ2-7; D perhaps matches TRBD2 (5 bases). In germline, CDR1 is KGHSH, CDR2 LQKENI. V was shortened by 3 bases and J by 2 bases, with 14 bases between the two germline ends. The CDR3 consists of 15 residues. CDR3 amino acids: CASSPPGMAPYEQYF. As DNA, the CDR3 is TGTGCCAGCTCACCGCCGGGAATGGCTCCCTACGAGCAGTACTTC.

The V call is TRBV5-6, the J call TRBJ1-1; D is possibly TRBD1 (5 bases). This CDR3 is 14 amino acids long. Germline CDR1 is SGHDT and CDR2 is YYEEEE. V lost 4 bases, J lost 1 base, and 11 bases lay in between. The CDR3 sequence: CASSRIGGNTEAFF. The CDR3 region has the DNA TGTGCCAGCAGCCGCATCGGGGGGAACACTGAAGCTTTCTTT.

The V call is TRBV7-9, the J call TRBJ2-7; TRBD2 aligns across 10 bases. Germline CDR1 SEHNR, CDR2 FQNEAQ (reference sequence). CDR3 length equals 17 residues. V was pared by 0 bases and J by 5 bases, with 10 bases of the junction left unmatched. The CDR3 nucleotides are TGTGCCAGCAGCTTAGCTGCAGCGGGAGGGCTATCTGACGAGCAGTACTTC. Translation gives CASSLAAAGGLSDEQYF.

V usage is TRBV6-4 and J usage is TRBJ1-1; no definite D call. V shed 5 bases and J shed 4 bases, with 11 bases lying between them. The CDR3 length is 13 residues. Germline V gene lookup returns CDR1 MRHNA and CDR2 SNTAGT. As DNA, the CDR3 is TGTGCCAGCAGTAAAGAGATTGGCACTGAAGCTTTCTTT. It yields the protein CASSKEIGTEAFF.

This clone was counted only a few times. The chain joins TRBV7-3 to TRBJ2-2; D gene ambiguous. This CDR3 is built from 12 residues. Germline loops: CDR1 SGHTA, CDR2 FQGTGA. Trimming shortened V by 4 bases and J by 3 bases, and 3 bases separated the two germline ends. The CDR3 here is CASSSYTGELFF. The CDR3 DNA follows: TGTGCCAGCAGCTCCTACACCGGGGAGCTGTTTTTT.

The chain couples TRBV4-1 to TRBJ2-3; TRBD2 matches at 8 bases. The germline V gene has CDR1 MGHRA and CDR2 YSYEKL. J was trimmed by 2 bases and V by 4 bases; bases with no gene match: 8. The CDR3 consists of 16 residues. Here the CDR3 reads CASSLKRESDTDTQYF. CDR3 in DNA: TGCGCCAGCAGCCTTAAGCGGGAGTCGGACACAGATACGCAGTATTTT.

The J gene is TRBJ1-2, the V gene TRBV5-1; a weak D match, TRBD1 (5 bases). Trimming removed 0 bases at V and 6 bases at J, with 15 bases between. Germline values: CDR1 SGHRS, CDR2 YFSETQ. The CDR3 length is 15 residues. DNA of the CDR3: TGCGCCAGCAGCTTGGGAGGTGGGGCAGGCCATGGCTACACCTTC. Its translation: CASSLGGGAGHGYTF. The full variable domain, in which reference TRBV5-1 and TRBJ1-2 provide the parts outside the CDR3, is KAGVTQTPRYLIKTRGQQVTLSCSPISGHRSVSWYQQTPGQGLQFLFEYFSETQRNKGNFPGRFSGRQFSNSRSEMNVSTLELGDSALYLCASSLGGGAGHGYTFGSGTRLTVV.

This chain joins TRBV2 and TRBJ2-1; tentatively, D is TRBD2 (5 bases). Trimming cost V 3 bases and J 0 bases, with 9 bases left between them. CDR3 length equals 15 residues. CDR1 and CDR2 from the germline V gene are SNHLY and FYNNEI. The CDR3 is CASSEDSSSYNEQFF. CDR3 DNA: TGTGCCAGCAGTGAGGACTCTAGCTCCTACAATGAGCAGTTCTTC.

The rearrangement links TRBV15 to TRBJ1-2; 9 bases align to TRBD1. Germline V lookup: CDR1 LNHNV, CDR2 YYDKDF (reference sequence). V was pared by 0 bases and J by 5 bases, with 10 bases of the junction left unmatched. This CDR3 contains 17 residues. CDR3 DNA: TGTGCCACCAGCAGAGAAGATCGGGACAGGGAGTGGTATGGCTACACCTTC. Translation: CATSREDRDREWYGYTF.

This sequence joins TRBV29-1 and TRBJ2-1; D gene uncertain. Per germline, CDR1 SQVTM and CDR2 ANQGSEA. The CDR3 sequence is 15 residues long. V was shortened by 4 bases and J by 0 bases, with 13 bases between the two germline ends. The CDR3 loop reads CSVGRRLSSYNEQFF. The CDR3 coding sequence is TGCAGCGTTGGGCGAAGACTTAGCTCCTACAATGAGCAGTTCTTC.

V and J are TRBV5-5 and TRBJ1-1, with TRBD1 as a possible D gene (5 bases). V gave up 0 bases and J gave up 8 bases, with 11 bases separating them. The CDR3 is made up of 13 amino acids. Germline CDR1 reads SGHKS; CDR2 reads YYEKEE (reference sequence). In DNA form, the CDR3 reads TGTGCCAGCAGCTTGGGGGGGGATGGGGAAGCTTTCTTT. Translating gives CASSLGGDGEAFF. The complete variable domain, with remaining parts taken from reference TRBV5-5 and TRBJ1-1, reads DAGVTQSPTHLIKTRGQQVTLRCSPISGHKSVSWYQQVLGQGPQFIFQYYEKEERGRGNFPDRFSARQFPNYSSELNVNALLLGDSALYLCASSLGGDGEAFFGQGTRLTVV.

DNA of the CDR3: TGTGCCAGCAGCCACCGAAGTCAGCGGGAGCTAAACCACGAGCAGTACTTC. Protein: CASSHRSQRELNHEQYF. The V gene is TRBV4-2, the J gene TRBJ2-7; TRBD2 matches at 8 bases. The germline V gene encodes CDR1 LGHNA and CDR2 YNFKEQ. Trimming cost V 3 bases and J 5 bases; bases outside gene matches: 15. This CDR3 comprises 17 residues.

The chain recombines TRBV6-7 with TRBJ2-2, with TRBD2 matching over 9 bases. TRBV6-7 is marked as an open reading frame, function uncertain. The V segment lost 4 bases and the J segment 4 bases; nucleotides outside the gene matches: 19. This CDR3 is built from 20 residues. CDR3 protein: CASSFPQAGGIPRGTGELFF. CDR3 sequence (DNA): TGTGCCAGCAGTTTCCCTCAGGCGGGAGGGATACCCAGGGGCACCGGGGAGCTGTTTTTT.

The rearrangement joins TRBV28 to TRBJ2-2; 8 nucleotides match TRBD2. CDR1 is MDHEN, CDR2 SYDVKM, per germline. This CDR3 is built from 14 residues. V gave up 6 bases and J gave up 5 bases; unmatched junction bases: 5. The CDR3 protein is CASSAGGRTGELFF. DNA for the CDR3: TGTGCCAGCAGCGCGGGAGGAAGGACCGGGGAGCTGTTTTTT.

Comments on this clone: Other DNA sequences in the sample encode the same CDR3. The chain has TRBV30 and TRBJ2-1, with D unresolved. Germline V gene sequence: CDR1 GTSNPN, CDR2 SVGIG (reference sequence). CDR3 length: 12 residues. Deletions cut 1 base from V and 4 bases from J, with 5 bases between. The CDR3 reads CAWSAPYNEQFF. The CDR3 nucleotides are TGTGCCTGGAGTGCCCCATACAATGAGCAGTTCTTC.

Only one count was recorded for this clone. The chain combines TRBV9 with TRBJ1-2; 11 bases are shared with TRBD1. The CDR3 contains 14 residues. Germline CDR1 and CDR2: SGDLS and YYNGEE. V lost 4 bases, J lost 7 bases, and 6 bases stayed unmatched. DNA for the CDR3: TGTGCCAGCAGCACCGGACAGGGGGCGTTTGGCTACACCTTC. It is translated as CASSTGQGAFGYTF.

This clone has only one observation. The chain recombines TRBV7-9 with TRBJ1-2, with TRBD1 matching over 7 bases. The V segment lost 5 bases and the J segment 4 bases; nucleotides outside the gene matches: 7. This CDR3 has 14 residues. Germline V CDR1 and CDR2: SEHNR, FQNEAQ (reference sequence). CDR3 loop: CASSQDRVGYGYTF. The CDR3 coding sequence is TGTGCCAGCAGCCAAGACAGGGTGGGCTATGGCTACACCTTC. The full variable domain, with the rest looked up from reference TRBV7-9 and TRBJ1-2, is DTGVSQNPRHKITKRGQNVTFRCDPISEHNRLYWYRQTLGQGPEFLTYFQNEAQLEKSRLLSDRFSAERPKGSFSTLEIQRTEQGDSAMYLCASSQDRVGYGYTFGSGTRLTVV.

The chain is built from TRBV7-3 and TRBJ2-5, with D maybe TRBD1 (7 bases). Trimming shortened V by 5 bases and J by 5 bases, and 12 bases separated the two germline ends. CDR3 length: 13 residues. From germline, CDR1 is SGHTA and CDR2 FQGTGA. CDR3 bases: TGTGCCAGCAGCCAGGGGGGCCCTGAGACCCAGTACTTC. This encodes CASSQGGPETQYF.

This chain joins TRBV27 and TRBJ1-1, with a possible D match to TRBD1 (6 bases). This CDR3 spans 17 amino acids. Germline CDR1 MNHEY, CDR2 SMNVEV (reference sequence). V was cut by 5 bases and J by 0 bases, with 19 bases left in between. CDR3 nucleotides: TGTGCCAGCAGTCCACCCCCAGGGGCGTTTATGAACACTGAAGCTTTCTTT. This encodes CASSPPPGAFMNTEAFF.

The genes are TRBV7-9 and TRBJ2-5; 11 bases fit TRBD2. The CDR3 is 17 residues long. Germline V gives CDR1 SEHNR, CDR2 FQNEAQ (reference sequence). Unmatched junction bases numbered 8, after V lost 1 base and J lost 4 bases. CDR3 residues: CASSLGGGGTSGETQYF. The CDR3 region has the DNA TGTGCCAGCAGCTTAGGAGGTGGCGGGACTAGCGGAGAGACCCAGTACTTC.